This T cell receptor (beta chain) was retrieved from a study of T cell repertoires in cytomegalovirus infection. CDR3 length: 16 residues. The ends were cut back, 7 bases at V and 2 bases at J, with 18 bases in the middle. CDR1 and CDR2 (germline): MDHEN, SYDVKM. In TCRdb, the reads were re-called with MiXCR into one record per CDR3 protein. Seen here are some 680,000 distinct CDR3 sequences, roughly 35% observed once, and the top ten hold more than 2.5%. What was sequenced was PBMCs. The receptor comes from a human donor in good health (CMV status not recorded). Some clones in this sample may be carry-over from other donors' samples. This chain links TRBV28 with TRBJ1-5, with D possibly matching TRBD1 (5 bases). The CDR3 DNA is TGTGCCAGCACCCTTCTCCGGGGGACGGGCAATCAGCCCCAGCATTTT. Its translation: CASTLLRGTGNQPQHF.